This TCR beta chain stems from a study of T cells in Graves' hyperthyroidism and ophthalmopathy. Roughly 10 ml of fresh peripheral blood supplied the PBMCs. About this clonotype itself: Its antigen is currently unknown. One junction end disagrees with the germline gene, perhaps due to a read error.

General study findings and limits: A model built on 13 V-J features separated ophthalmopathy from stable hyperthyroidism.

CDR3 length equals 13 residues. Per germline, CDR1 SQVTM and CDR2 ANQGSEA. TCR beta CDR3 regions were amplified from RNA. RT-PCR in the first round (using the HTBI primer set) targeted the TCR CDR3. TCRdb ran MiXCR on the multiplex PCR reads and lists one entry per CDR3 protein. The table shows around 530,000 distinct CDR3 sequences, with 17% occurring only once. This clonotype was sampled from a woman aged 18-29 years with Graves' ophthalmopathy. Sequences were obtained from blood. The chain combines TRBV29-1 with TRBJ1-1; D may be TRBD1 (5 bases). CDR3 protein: CSVGYGGRTETFF. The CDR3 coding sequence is TGCAGCGTTGGGTACGGGGGACGCACTGAAACTTTCTTT.